This record covers a single TCR beta chain. In the original analysis: Reference gene primers were amplified, and this amplification served to estimate nucleated cell counts. Produced via immunoSEQ multiplex PCR; TCRdb's table is partial and in-frame only. The V and J calls and clone size were taken over from that table, and D and trimming were inferred from the DNA. The sample holds roughly 270,000 clones, around 83% seen once. There are 17 residues in the CDR3. Trimming took 9 bases from V and 3 from J; bases not matched to a gene: 18. Germline CDR1 and CDR2: LNHDA and SQIVND (reference sequence). Clinical history as reported by participants underpinned cohort assignment. Before they entered the study, exposed participants had met a COVID-19 case within 2 weeks. The data were taken from a study of blood T cell repertoires in COVID-19. Whole-study context: Spain, Italy and the United States supplied samples that represented acute and convalescent COVID-19.

The chain combines TRBV19 with TRBJ1-2; 8 nucleotides align to TRBD1. The specimen sequenced was PBMCs or T cells enriched from blood (not recorded which). The TCR comes from a man in his forties who had been exposed to COVID-19. Here the CDR3 reads CASTDTGRRDRHYGYTF. The CDR3 region has the DNA TGTGCCAGCACGGATACAGGACGCCGGGACAGGCACTATGGCTACACCTTC.